This entry concerns a single T cell receptor beta chain. Enrollment of patients from Seattle took place during active infection, with longitudinal follow-up. There are 15 residues in the CDR3. Trimming cost V 1 base and J 1 base, with 6 bases left between them. Germline CDR1 and CDR2: SGDLS and YYNGEE. This sample is drawn from a study of blood T cell repertoires in COVID-19. Looking at the study overall: COVID-19 samples, acute and convalescent, were from the United States, Italy and Spain. T cells, B-cell-depleted T cells, or PBMCs supplied cDNA or gDNA.

Per the authors' pipeline: It was from reference gene primer amplification that nucleated cell counts were estimated. The method was immunoSEQ multiplex PCR; TCRdb's version includes in-frame clones alone and lacks a portion of them. The V and J calls and clone size are taken from that table; D and trimming were inferred from the DNA. This sample has roughly 120,000 clones, with 85% to 90% found just once. The chain couples TRBV9 to TRBJ1-6; D may be TRBD1 (5 bases). This receptor was identified in a woman in her sixties with COVID-19, enrolled during active disease. Sample: peripheral blood. CDR3 amino acids: CASSVKGSYNSPLHF. Here the CDR3 DNA reads TGTGCCAGCAGCGTAAAGGGGTCCTATAATTCACCCCTCCACTTT. The full variable domain, its missing parts supplied by reference TRBV9 and TRBJ1-6, is DSGVTQTPKHLITATGQRVTLRCSPRSGDLSVYWYQQSLDQGLQFLIQYYNGEERAKGNILERFSAQQFPDLHSELNLSSLELGDSALYFCASSVKGSYNSPLHFGNGTRLTVT.